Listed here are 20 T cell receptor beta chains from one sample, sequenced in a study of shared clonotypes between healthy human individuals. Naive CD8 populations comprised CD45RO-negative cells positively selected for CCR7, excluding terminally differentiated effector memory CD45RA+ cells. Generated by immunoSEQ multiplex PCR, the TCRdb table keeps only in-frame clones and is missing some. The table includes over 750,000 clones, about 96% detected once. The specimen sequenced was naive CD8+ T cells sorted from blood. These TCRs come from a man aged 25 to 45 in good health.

DNA of the CDR3: TGTGCCATCAGTGAGACGTTATCTGGAAACACCATATATTTT. It is translated as CAISETLSGNTIYF. The V call is TRBV10-3, the J call TRBJ1-3; D not certain. The CDR3 sequence is 14 residues long. The V end lost 2 bases, the J end lost 1 base, and 6 bases lay between the germline ends. Germline CDR1 is ENHRY and CDR2 is SYGVKD.

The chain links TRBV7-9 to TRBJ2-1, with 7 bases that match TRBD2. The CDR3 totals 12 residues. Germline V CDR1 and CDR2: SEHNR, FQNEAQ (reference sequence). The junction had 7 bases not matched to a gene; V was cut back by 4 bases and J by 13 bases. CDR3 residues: CASSSSTGGQFF. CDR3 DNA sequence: TGTGCCAGCAGCTCCAGTACGGGAGGCCAGTTCTTC.

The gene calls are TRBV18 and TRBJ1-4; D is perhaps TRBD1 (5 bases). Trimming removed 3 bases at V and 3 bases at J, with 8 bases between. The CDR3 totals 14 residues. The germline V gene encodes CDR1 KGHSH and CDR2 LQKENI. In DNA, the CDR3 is TGTGCCAGCTCACCCGGCAGGGCTAATGAAAAACTGTTTTTT. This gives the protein CASSPGRANEKLFF.

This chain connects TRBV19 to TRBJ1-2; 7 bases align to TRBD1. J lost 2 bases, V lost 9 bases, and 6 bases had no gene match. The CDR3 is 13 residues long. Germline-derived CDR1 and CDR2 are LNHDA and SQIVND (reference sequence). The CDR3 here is CASGTENNYGYTF. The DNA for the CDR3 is TGTGCCAGCGGGACAGAGAACAACTATGGCTACACCTTC.

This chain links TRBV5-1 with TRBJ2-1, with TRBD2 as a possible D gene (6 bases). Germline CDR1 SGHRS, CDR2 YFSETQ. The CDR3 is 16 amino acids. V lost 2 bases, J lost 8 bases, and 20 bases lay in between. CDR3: CASSFPRTNPPHEQFF. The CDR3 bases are TGCGCCAGCAGCTTTCCTAGGACTAACCCGCCCCATGAGCAGTTCTTC.

Here the CDR3 DNA reads TGTGCCAGCAGCTTATCTCGTTCAAGCTCCTACAATGAGCAGTTCTTC. Residues: CASSLSRSSSYNEQFF. The rearrangement uses TRBV7-8 and TRBJ2-1; D uncertain. CDR1 and CDR2 (germline): SGHVS, FQNEAQ. Trimming left V 2 bases short and J 0 bases short, with 11 bases between. This CDR3 is 16 amino acids long.

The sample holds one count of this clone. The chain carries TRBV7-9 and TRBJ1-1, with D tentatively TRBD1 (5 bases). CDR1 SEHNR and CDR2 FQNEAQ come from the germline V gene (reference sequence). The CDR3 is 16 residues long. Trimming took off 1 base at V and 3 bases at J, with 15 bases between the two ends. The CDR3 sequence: CASSLDRTTVHTEAFF. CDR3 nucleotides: TGTGCCAGCAGCTTAGATCGGACGACAGTCCACACTGAAGCTTTCTTT. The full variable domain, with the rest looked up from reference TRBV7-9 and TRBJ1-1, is DTGVSQNPRHKITKRGQNVTFRCDPISEHNRLYWYRQTLGQGPEFLTYFQNEAQLEKSRLLSDRFSAERPKGSFSTLEIQRTEQGDSAMYLCASSLDRTTVHTEAFFGQGTRLTVV.

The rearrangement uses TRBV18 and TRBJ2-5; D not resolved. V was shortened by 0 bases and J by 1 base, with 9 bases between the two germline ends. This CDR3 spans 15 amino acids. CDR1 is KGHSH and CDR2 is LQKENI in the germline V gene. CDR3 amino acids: CASSPPGGTQETQYF. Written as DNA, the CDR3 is TGTGCCAGCTCACCACCGGGCGGTACCCAAGAGACCCAGTACTTC.

The CDR3 bases are TGTGCCAGCAGCGTTAACACCAACTATGGCTACACCTTC. This sequence encodes CASSVNTNYGYTF. The V call is TRBV9, the J call TRBJ1-2; D is ambiguous. CDR1 is SGDLS and CDR2 is YYNGEE in the germline V gene. The CDR3 is 13 amino acids. V lost 2 bases, J lost 2 bases, and 7 bases lay in between.

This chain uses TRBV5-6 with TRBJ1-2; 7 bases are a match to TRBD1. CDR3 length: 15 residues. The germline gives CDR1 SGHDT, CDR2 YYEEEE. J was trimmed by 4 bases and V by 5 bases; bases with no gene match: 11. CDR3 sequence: CASSPGTAAGYGYTF. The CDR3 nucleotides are TGTGCCAGCAGTCCCGGGACAGCCGCCGGCTATGGCTACACCTTC.

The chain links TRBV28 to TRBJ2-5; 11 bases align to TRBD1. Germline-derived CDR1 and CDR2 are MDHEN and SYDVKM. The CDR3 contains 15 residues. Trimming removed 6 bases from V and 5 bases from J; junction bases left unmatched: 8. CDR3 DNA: TGTGCCAGCAGACTGGACAGGGGGCGGGGGGAGACCCAGTACTTC. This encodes CASRLDRGRGETQYF.

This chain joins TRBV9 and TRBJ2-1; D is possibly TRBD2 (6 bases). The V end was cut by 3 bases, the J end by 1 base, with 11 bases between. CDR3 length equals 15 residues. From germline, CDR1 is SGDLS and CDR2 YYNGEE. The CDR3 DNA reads TGTGCCAGCAGCGCCCCACGGGGGTCCTACAATGAGCAGTTCTTC. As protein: CASSAPRGSYNEQFF. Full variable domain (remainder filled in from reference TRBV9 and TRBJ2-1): DSGVTQTPKHLITATGQRVTLRCSPRSGDLSVYWYQQSLDQGLQFLIQYYNGEERAKGNILERFSAQQFPDLHSELNLSSLELGDSALYFCASSAPRGSYNEQFFGPGTRLTVL.

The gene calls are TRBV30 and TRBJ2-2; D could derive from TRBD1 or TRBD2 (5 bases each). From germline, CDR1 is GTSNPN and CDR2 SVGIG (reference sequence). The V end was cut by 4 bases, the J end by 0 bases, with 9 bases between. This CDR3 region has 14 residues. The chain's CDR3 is CAWIGTANTGELFF. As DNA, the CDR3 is TGTGCCTGGATCGGGACGGCGAACACCGGGGAGCTGTTTTTT.

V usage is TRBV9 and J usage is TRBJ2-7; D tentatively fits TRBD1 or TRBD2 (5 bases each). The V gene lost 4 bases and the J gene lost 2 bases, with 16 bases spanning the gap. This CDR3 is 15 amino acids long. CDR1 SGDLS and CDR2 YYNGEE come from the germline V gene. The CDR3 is CASSPTRGATYEQYF. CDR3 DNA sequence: TGTGCCAGCAGCCCCACTCGAGGGGCAACCTACGAGCAGTACTTC.

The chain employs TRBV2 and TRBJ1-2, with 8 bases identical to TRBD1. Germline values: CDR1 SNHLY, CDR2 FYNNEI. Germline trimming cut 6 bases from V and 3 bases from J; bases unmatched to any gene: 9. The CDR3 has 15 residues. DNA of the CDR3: TGTGCCAGCAGCGATTGGACAGGGCTCGACTATGGCTACACCTTC. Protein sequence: CASSDWTGLDYGYTF.

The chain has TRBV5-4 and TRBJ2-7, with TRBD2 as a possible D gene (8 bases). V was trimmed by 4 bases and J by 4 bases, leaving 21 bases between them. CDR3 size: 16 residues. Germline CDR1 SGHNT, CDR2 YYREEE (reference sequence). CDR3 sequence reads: CASSVTGRGLAYEQYF. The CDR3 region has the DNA TGTGCCAGCAGCGTAACCGGGAGGGGGCTAGCGTACGAGCAGTACTTC.

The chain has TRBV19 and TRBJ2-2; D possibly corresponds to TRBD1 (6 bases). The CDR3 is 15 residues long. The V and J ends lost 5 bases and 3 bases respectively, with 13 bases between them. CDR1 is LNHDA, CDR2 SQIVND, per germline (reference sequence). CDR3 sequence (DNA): TGTGCCAGTAGTTCCACAGGGTTGGACACCGGGGAGCTGTTTTTT. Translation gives CASSSTGLDTGELFF.

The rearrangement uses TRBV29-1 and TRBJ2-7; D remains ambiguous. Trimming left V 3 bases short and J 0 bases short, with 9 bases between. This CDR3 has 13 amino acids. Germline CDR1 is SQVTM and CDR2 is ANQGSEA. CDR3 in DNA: TGCAGCGTTGATACCAAGGGCTCCTACGAGCAGTACTTC. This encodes CSVDTKGSYEQYF.

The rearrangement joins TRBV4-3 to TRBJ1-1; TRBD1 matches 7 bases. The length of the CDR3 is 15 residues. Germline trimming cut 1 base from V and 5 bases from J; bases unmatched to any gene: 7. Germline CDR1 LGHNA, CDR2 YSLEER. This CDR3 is CASSQGTGAGTEAFF. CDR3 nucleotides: TGCGCCAGCAGCCAAGGAACAGGGGCTGGTACTGAAGCTTTCTTT.

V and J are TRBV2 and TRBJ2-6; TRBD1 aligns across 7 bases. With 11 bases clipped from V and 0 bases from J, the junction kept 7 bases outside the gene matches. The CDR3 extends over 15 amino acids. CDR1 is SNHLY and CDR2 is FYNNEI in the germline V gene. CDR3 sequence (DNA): TGTGCCCTCCGGGACAGCCGCTCTGGGGCCAACGTCCTGACTTTC. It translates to CALRDSRSGANVLTF.